These 32 T cell receptor beta chains were sequenced from one sample in a study of blood T cell repertoires in COVID-19. Sequencing used immunoSEQ multiplex PCR; TCRdb keeps in-frame clones, though not all of them. This table holds 35,000 to 50,000 clones, about 77% found once. Sequencing was done on a sample of peripheral blood. Every receptor here comes from a man older than 75 with acute or convalescent COVID-19.

This rearrangement joins TRBV5-4 to TRBJ2-2; no definite D call. Germline V lookup: CDR1 SGHNT, CDR2 YYREEE (reference sequence). This CDR3 has 14 residues. The V gene lost 4 bases and the J gene lost 0 bases, with 7 bases spanning the gap. CDR3 sequence reads: CASSLQANTGELFF. The CDR3 region has the DNA TGTGCCAGCAGCCTTCAGGCGAACACCGGGGAGCTGTTTTTT.

The V gene is TRBV4-2, the J gene TRBJ2-4, with TRBD2 matching over 11 bases. V was pared by 6 bases and J by 6 bases, with 10 bases of the junction left unmatched. The germline V gene encodes CDR1 LGHNA and CDR2 YNFKEQ. The CDR3 runs 16 residues. The DNA of the CDR3 is TGTGCCAGCAGTTCAAACGTTGGGACTAGCGGAAACATTCAGTACTTC. Translating gives CASSSNVGTSGNIQYF.

A few counts support this clone. V is TRBV2 and J is TRBJ2-7, with 10 bases matching TRBD2. V trimming: 3 bases; J trimming: 8 bases; junction bases outside the gene matches: 7. This CDR3 spans 14 amino acids. CDR1 is SNHLY, CDR2 FYNNEI, per germline. The CDR3 protein is CASSEASGGVKQYF. The CDR3 nucleotides read TGTGCCAGCAGTGAGGCTAGCGGGGGAGTCAAGCAGTACTTC.

The chain uses TRBV29-1 and TRBJ1-2, with D possibly TRBD1 on 6 matching bases. The CDR3 contains 13 residues. Germline CDR1 SQVTM, CDR2 ANQGSEA. The CDR3 sequence is CAAAGVMGYGYTF. CDR3 nucleotide sequence: TGCGCAGCTGCAGGGGTAATGGGCTATGGCTACACCTTC.

The DNA for the CDR3 is TGTGCCAGCAGCTTGGGGGCTCGCGGGTTCTCCACAGATACGCAGTATTTT. It yields the protein CASSLGARGFSTDTQYF. The chain uses TRBV5-6 and TRBJ2-3; D is perhaps TRBD2 (5 bases). The CDR3 consists of 17 residues. V was shortened by 0 bases and J by 2 bases, with 16 bases between the two germline ends. Germline assignment: CDR1 SGHDT and CDR2 YYEEEE.

The gene calls are TRBV6-6 and TRBJ1-2, with no clear D. The length of the CDR3 is 12 residues. Germline V gives CDR1 MNHNY, CDR2 SVGAGI (reference sequence). V lost 5 bases, J lost 4 bases, and 8 bases lay in between. Written as DNA, the CDR3 is TGTGCCAGCAGTGAGGGAGCCTATGGCTACACCTTC. Protein sequence: CASSEGAYGYTF.

The chain employs TRBV9 and TRBJ1-4; D call uncertain. Trimming left V 4 bases short and J 0 bases short, with 22 bases between. There are 19 residues in the CDR3. In germline, CDR1 is SGDLS, CDR2 YYNGEE. The CDR3 loop reads CASSRRWHTGGTTNEKLFF. CDR3 sequence (DNA): TGTGCCAGCAGCCGAAGGTGGCACACGGGAGGGACAACTAATGAAAAACTGTTTTTT.

This chain links TRBV2 with TRBJ2-5; 8 bases line up with TRBD1. CDR1 and CDR2 from the germline V gene are SNHLY and FYNNEI. This CDR3 is built from 13 residues. Germline trimming cut 6 bases from V and 2 bases from J; bases unmatched to any gene: 2. CDR3 in amino acids: CASRDRDQETQYF. Here the CDR3 DNA reads TGTGCCAGCAGGGACAGGGATCAAGAGACCCAGTACTTC.

The chain joins TRBV4-1 to TRBJ1-1; D is unclear. CDR3 length: 14 amino acids. Germline CDR1 and CDR2: MGHRA and YSYEKL. V lost 0 bases, J lost 1 base, and 6 bases lay in between. The chain's CDR3 is CASSQDAGNTEAFF. CDR3 coding DNA: TGCGCCAGCAGCCAAGATGCAGGGAACACTGAAGCTTTCTTT.

The chain's CDR3 is CASSRDRGRGAFF. In DNA form, the CDR3 reads TGTGCCAGCAGTCGGGACAGGGGAAGGGGAGCTTTCTTT. This rearrangement joins TRBV11-2 to TRBJ1-1; TRBD1 matches at 10 bases. Germline CDR1 reads SGHAT; CDR2 reads FQNNGV. With 6 bases clipped from V and 10 bases from J, the junction kept 8 bases outside the gene matches. The CDR3 is made up of 13 amino acids.

The rearrangement links TRBV10-1 to TRBJ2-7, with a tentative D call TRBD1 (6 bases). Germline-derived CDR1 and CDR2 are WNHNN and SYGVQD (reference sequence). V lost 4 bases to trimming and J lost 7 bases, with 23 bases between them. The CDR3 covers 16 residues. The DNA of the CDR3 is TGCGCCAGCAGTGCGGGTTTGACCACAGGGAGCTGGGAGCAGTACTTC. Translated: CASSAGLTTGSWEQYF.

V usage is TRBV9 and J usage is TRBJ2-3; 9 bases align to TRBD2. This CDR3 contains 16 residues. Germline assignment: CDR1 SGDLS and CDR2 YYNGEE. The V gene end was trimmed by 0 bases and the J gene end by 4 bases; junction bases not matched to a gene: 6. This CDR3 reads CASSVVAGGVADTQYF. The CDR3 DNA reads TGTGCCAGCAGCGTAGTTGCGGGGGGGGTCGCAGATACGCAGTATTTT.

The chain uses TRBV2 and TRBJ2-5, with D tentatively TRBD2 (6 bases). Germline V gives CDR1 SNHLY, CDR2 FYNNEI. This CDR3 spans 13 amino acids. V lost 6 bases, J lost 5 bases, and 13 bases lay in between. The CDR3 coding sequence is TGTGCCAGCAGGGGGGGAGTTGTGGAGACCCAGTACTTC. This encodes CASRGGVVETQYF. Full variable domain (missing parts from reference TRBV2 and TRBJ2-5): EPEVTQTPSHQVTQMGQEVILRCVPISNHLYFYWYRQILGQKVEFLVSFYNNEISEKSEIFDDQFSVERPDGSNFTLKIRSTKLEDSAMYFCASRGGVVETQYFGPGTRLLVL.

This clone was seen once. V and J are TRBV7-8 and TRBJ2-1; 13 bases match TRBD2. CDR3 length: 15 residues. Germline lookup yields CDR1 SGHVS and CDR2 FQNEAQ. Trimming removed 4 bases from V and 7 bases from J; junction bases left unmatched: 4. The CDR3 protein is CASSSEGLAGNEQFF. The CDR3 DNA sequence: TGTGCCAGCAGCTCCGAGGGACTAGCGGGGAATGAGCAGTTCTTC.

The CDR3 nucleotides are TGTGCCAGCAGGTCCGGACAGGTTAACAATCAGCCCCAGCATTTT. It codes for CASRSGQVNNQPQHF. This chain uses TRBV28 with TRBJ1-5; 7 bases line up with TRBD1. The CDR3 is made up of 15 amino acids. Germline CDR1 is MDHEN and CDR2 is SYDVKM. Losses at the gene ends were 6 bases for V and 3 bases for J; bases not matched to a gene: 8.

The rearrangement joins TRBV11-2 to TRBJ2-3, with 9 bases aligning to TRBD1. V shed 5 bases, J shed 3 bases, and the junction held 6 bases outside the gene matches. CDR1 SGHAT and CDR2 FQNNGV come from the germline V gene. The CDR3 length is 15 residues. The CDR3 coding sequence is TGTGCCAGCAGCCCAGGACAGGGGAGAACAGATACGCAGTATTTT. Translating gives CASSPGQGRTDTQYF.

This clone was picked up many times. The rearrangement links TRBV2 to TRBJ1-4; TRBD1 matches 10 bases. From germline, CDR1 is SNHLY and CDR2 FYNNEI. V dropped 7 bases and J dropped 6; count of bases not matched to a gene: 8. The CDR3 has 15 amino acids. The chain's CDR3 is CASNLAGTGDEKLFF. In nucleotides, the CDR3 is TGTGCCAGCAATCTCGCCGGGACAGGGGATGAAAAACTGTTTTTT.

This clone was found once. This chain links TRBV28 with TRBJ2-3; tentative D call: TRBD1 (6 bases). The CDR3 extends over 14 amino acids. Germline lookup yields CDR1 MDHEN and CDR2 SYDVKM. V was clipped by 2 bases and J by 4 bases, with 10 bases between them. The CDR3 here is CASSLEGVSDTQYF. For the CDR3, the DNA is TGTGCCAGCAGTTTAGAGGGGGTATCAGATACGCAGTATTTT. The full variable domain, rest sourced from reference TRBV28 and TRBJ2-3, is DVKVTQSSRYLVKRTGEKVFLECVQDMDHENMFWYRQDPGLGLRLIYFSYDVKMKEKGDIPEGYSVSREKKERFSLILESASTNQTSMYLCASSLEGVSDTQYFGPGTRLTVL.

The chain links TRBV6-1 to TRBJ2-7; 15 bases agree with TRBD2. Germline V gene data show CDR1 as MNHNS and CDR2 as SASEGT. Trimming cost V 0 bases and J 3 bases; bases outside gene matches: 18. This CDR3 spans 22 amino acids. The CDR3 is CASSEALGLAGGSWVSHYEQYF. CDR3 DNA: TGTGCCAGCAGTGAAGCGCTAGGACTAGCGGGAGGGTCCTGGGTTAGCCACTACGAGCAGTACTTC.

The chain links TRBV13 to TRBJ2-1, with D maybe TRBD1 (6 bases). Trimming removed 8 bases from V and 4 bases from J, with 12 bases in between. This CDR3 is built from 13 residues. Germline V CDR1 and CDR2: PRHDT, FYEKMQ (reference sequence). For the CDR3, the DNA is TGTGCCAGCCGCAGGGGCCTTTACAATGAGCAGTTCTTC. Translated: CASRRGLYNEQFF.

Only a few counts were recorded for this clone. V gene TRBV3-1 (or the pseudogene TRBV3-2) combines with J gene TRBJ2-5, with D tentatively TRBD2 (6 bases). This CDR3 spans 13 amino acids. Germline V gives CDR1 LGHDT, CDR2 YNNKEL (reference sequence). The ends were cut back, 8 bases at V and 7 bases at J, with 17 bases in the middle. CDR3 DNA: TGTGCCAGCCGCTGGAGGGGCCGGGGGACCCAGTACTTC. This encodes CASRWRGRGTQYF.

This clone was detected once. The chain has TRBV6-5 and TRBJ1-2, with D unclear. The germline gives CDR1 MNHEY, CDR2 SVGAGI. The ends were cut back, 2 bases at V and 3 bases at J, with 7 bases in the middle. This CDR3 has 13 amino acids. The chain's CDR3 is CASSYGSDYGYTF. The CDR3, as DNA: TGTGCCAGCAGTTACGGCTCCGACTATGGCTACACCTTC.

The chain combines TRBV5-1 with TRBJ2-2, with a weak D call TRBD2 (6 bases). The germline V gene encodes CDR1 SGHRS and CDR2 YFSETQ. CDR3 length: 13 residues. V was clipped by 0 bases and J by 7 bases, with 7 bases between them. The CDR3 DNA follows: TGCGCCAGCAGCTTGGGGGGACTCGGGGAGCTGTTTTTT. Amino acids: CASSLGGLGELFF.

This rearrangement joins TRBV6-5 to TRBJ1-6, with a possible D match to TRBD1 (6 bases). The germline V gene has CDR1 MNHEY and CDR2 SVGAGI. V was trimmed by 5 bases and J by 10 bases, leaving 15 bases between them. The length of the CDR3 is 14 residues. CDR3 nucleotide sequence: TGTGCCAGCAGTCCTCAACAGGGCGGCTCACCCCTCCACTTT. Amino acids: CASSPQQGGSPLHF.

The chain uses TRBV10-1 and TRBJ2-3, with 7 bases aligning to TRBD2. The CDR3 is made up of 15 amino acids. The junction had 9 bases not matched to a gene; V was cut back by 6 bases and J by 3 bases. CDR1 is WNHNN, CDR2 SYGVQD, per germline (reference sequence). CDR3 in DNA: TGCGCCAGCAGCGCTTACAGCGGGATGACAGATACGCAGTATTTT. It yields the protein CASSAYSGMTDTQYF.

V usage is TRBV2 and J usage is TRBJ1-1, with D possibly being TRBD1 (6 bases). CDR1 and CDR2 (germline): SNHLY, FYNNEI. Trimming cost V 5 bases and J 1 base, with 8 bases left between them. The CDR3 is 13 amino acids. CDR3 DNA sequence: TGTGCCAGCAGTAACAGGGAGAACACTGAAGCTTTCTTT. Its translation is CASSNRENTEAFF.

The chain recombines TRBV19 with TRBJ2-3; 8 bases align to TRBD2. Germline CDR1 LNHDA, CDR2 SQIVND (reference sequence). V dropped 5 bases and J dropped 1; count of bases not matched to a gene: 11. The CDR3 totals 17 residues. The CDR3: CASSDSLLRGGTDTQYF. For the CDR3, the DNA is TGTGCCAGTAGTGACTCTCTTTTGCGGGGGGGCACAGATACGCAGTATTTT. The entire variable domain, with the rest obtained from reference TRBV19 and TRBJ2-3, is as follows: DGGITQSPKYLFRKEGQNVTLSCEQNLNHDAMYWYRQDPGQGLRLIYYSQIVNDFQKGDIAEGYSVSREKKESFPLTVTSAQKNPTAFYLCASSDSLLRGGTDTQYFGPGTRLTVL.

The count of this clone is one. The chain employs TRBV28 and TRBJ2-4, with D possibly TRBD2 on 6 matching bases. The CDR3 is 15 amino acids. V dropped 8 bases and J dropped 7 bases, with 21 bases sitting between them. Germline CDR1 MDHEN, CDR2 SYDVKM. CDR3 sequence: CASLSAEAGSNIQYF. CDR3 in DNA: TGTGCCAGCCTATCAGCGGAGGCCGGGAGTAACATTCAGTACTTC.

This chain uses TRBV7-2 with TRBJ1-4; 9 bases are a match to TRBD1. The germline V gene has CDR1 SGHTA and CDR2 FQGNSA. CDR3 length: 14 amino acids. Unmatched junction bases numbered 6, after V lost 5 bases and J lost 8 bases. In DNA form, the CDR3 reads TGTGCCAGCAGCATCCCCGGGACAGGGGAAAAACTGTTTTTT. It codes for CASSIPGTGEKLFF.

V usage is TRBV21-1 and J usage is TRBJ2-7; the listed D gene, TRBD2, was not tested against the DNA. TRBV21-1 is reported as a pseudogene. This CDR3 has 13 amino acids. The CDR3 spells CARATSNSDEQYF. In nucleotides, the CDR3 is TGTGCCAGGGCGACTAGTAACAGTGACGAGCAGTACTTC.

V gene TRBV5-4 combines with J gene TRBJ2-7; 15 positions agree with TRBD2. The CDR3 has 18 amino acids. Germline CDR1 SGHNT, CDR2 YYREEE (reference sequence). After removal of 0 bases from V and 2 bases from J, the junction contained 6 bases not matched to a gene. The CDR3 sequence: CASSLGGLAGGLAYEQYF. CDR3 sequence (DNA): TGTGCCAGCAGCTTGGGAGGACTAGCGGGAGGGTTGGCCTACGAGCAGTACTTC. Based on the CDR3 plus reference TRBV5-4 and TRBJ2-7, the full variable domain is ETGVTQSPTHLIKTRGQQVTLRCSSQSGHNTVSWYQQALGQGPQFIFQYYREEENGRGNFPPRFSGLQFPNYSSELNVNALELDDSALYLCASSLGGLAGGLAYEQYFGPGTRLTVT.

The J gene is TRBJ1-1, the V gene TRBV6-5; D unresolved. This CDR3 is built from 14 residues. The V gene lost 8 bases and the J gene lost 5 bases, with 18 bases spanning the gap. Germline CDR1 is MNHEY and CDR2 is SVGAGI. Here the CDR3 reads CASALDGVGTEAFF. DNA of the CDR3: TGTGCCAGCGCTCTAGACGGGGTCGGGACTGAAGCTTTCTTT.